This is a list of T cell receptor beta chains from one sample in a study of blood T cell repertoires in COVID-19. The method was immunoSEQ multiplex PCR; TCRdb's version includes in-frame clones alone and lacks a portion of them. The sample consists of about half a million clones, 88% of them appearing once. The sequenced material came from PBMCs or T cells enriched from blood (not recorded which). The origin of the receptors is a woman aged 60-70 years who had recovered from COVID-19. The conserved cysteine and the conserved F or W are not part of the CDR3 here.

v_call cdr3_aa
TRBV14 ASSPPGTGGYEQY
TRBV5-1 ASSLSGGGTDTQY
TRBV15 ATSRGGTGGDEQY
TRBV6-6 ASSYPGLAAGNEQF
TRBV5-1 ASSSGIRNEKLF
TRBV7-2 ASSPNRDQETQY
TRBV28 ASLSRAQGAANYGYT
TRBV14 ASSRGQGVIANTIY
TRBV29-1 SVVPGDPYEQY
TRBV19 ASSTGRLDQPQH
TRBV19 ASSIREGYEQY
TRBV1 TSSLNSPYRATSTDTQY
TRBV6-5 ASIMQGGSEKLF
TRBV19 ASSSGLNTEAF
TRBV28 ATNSMRALTDTQY
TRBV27 ASTHRDNSPLH
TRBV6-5 ASKGGTVSGTEAF
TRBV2 ASSRTTTGQIG
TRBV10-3 AIILGTGISGELF
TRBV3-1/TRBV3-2 ASSQERTGGYGYT
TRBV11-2 ASSLGEGGGARSY
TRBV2 ASSDPGLAGTYEQY
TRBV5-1 ASSSGTVTDTQY